This TCR beta chain is drawn from a study of blood T cell repertoires in COVID-19. Study-level background: Spain, Italy and the United States supplied samples that represented acute and convalescent COVID-19. PBMCs, B-cell-depleted T cells, or T cells were the source of the cDNA or gDNA that made up the material.

Enrollees, about 18 to 100 years old, lived in 25 or so US areas. TCRdb keeps only in-frame clones here, not all; method: immunoSEQ multiplex PCR. The profile shows some 200,000 clones, approximately 90% of them singletons. Germline values: CDR1 MNHEY, CDR2 SVGAGI. Trimming shortened V by 0 bases and J by 4 bases, and 12 bases separated the two germline ends. The CDR3 is made up of 15 amino acids. The TCR comes from a woman between 25 and 40 years old who had recovered from COVID-19. The sample consisted of PBMCs or T cells enriched from blood (not recorded which). The chain links TRBV6-5 to TRBJ1-1; tentative D call: TRBD1 (6 bases). In nucleotides, the CDR3 is TGTGCCAGCAGTTACTCGGCAGGGGAGAGCACTGAAGCTTTCTTT. Its protein product is CASSYSAGESTEAFF.